This T cell receptor (beta chain) was recovered during a study of T cells in Graves' hyperthyroidism and ophthalmopathy. The CDR3 has 14 amino acids. V gave up 0 bases and J gave up 3 bases, with 9 bases separating them. Germline V gives CDR1 LNHNV, CDR2 YYDKDF (reference sequence). TCR beta CDR3 region amplification was performed from RNA transcripts. Using the HTBI primer set, a first-round RT-PCR was run on the TCR CDR3. MiXCR, applied by TCRdb to the multiplex PCR reads, yields one record per CDR3 protein. The data contain about 380,000 distinct CDR3 sequences, more than 12% of them singletons. Disease lasting under 3 months, a NOSPECS grade of at least 4, and a Clinical Activity Score of at least 3 were features of the ophthalmopathy patients. Used for diagnoses were clinical symptoms, serum thyroxine and TRAb, thyroid ultrasound and orbital computed tomography. PBMCs were sourced from less than 13 ml fresh peripheral blood.

Study-wide results and limits: The model's output predicted ophthalmopathy at a median of around 7 months prior to onset.

This clonotype has at least ten counts. Its target is unknown. Sequences were obtained from blood. The sequence came from a woman aged 25 to 39 with Graves' ophthalmopathy. The chain links TRBV15 to TRBJ2-7; D is uncertain. The CDR3 DNA reads TGTGCCACCAGCAGAGATCTAGGTGTCTACGAGCAGTACTTC. This codes for CATSRDLGVYEQYF. Using reference TRBV15 and TRBJ2-7 for the parts outside the CDR3, the full variable domain is DAMVIQNPRYQVTQFGKPVTLSCSQTLNHNVMYWYQQKSSQAPKLLFHYYDKDFNNEADTPDNFQSRRPNTSFCFLDIRSPGLGDTAMYLCATSRDLGVYEQYFGPGTRLTVT.